These T cell receptor beta chains were read from a single sample in a study of yellow fever vaccine responses in identical twins. TCRdb re-called the RT-PCR reads with MiXCR, one entry per CDR3 protein. The repertoire consists of a few thousand distinct CDR3 sequences, with about 80% occurring once and the leading ten covering 8.8%. The sequencing used T cells from blood (PBMCs), unsorted or a sorted subset (not recorded which), collected before or after yellow fever vaccination (not recorded which). Every receptor here comes from a female donor who received the yellow fever vaccine. Both conserved end residues are part of each CDR3. A D gene is named only where the DNA matches it firmly. A clone size is listed for some rows: how often the clone was seen (once, few, many), or a class if it is expanded.

J gene	CDR3 length	V gene	clone size	D gene	CDR3 protein	CDR3 DNA
TRBJ2-5	13	TRBV20-1	-	TRBD2	CSAQLAGRETQYF	TGCAGTGCGCAGCTAGCGGGAAGAGAGACCCAGTACTTC
TRBJ1-3	16	TRBV10-3	-	TRBD1	CAISPGTGGLGNTIYF	TGTGCCATCAGCCCCGGGACAGGGGGCCTTGGAAACACCATATATTTT
TRBJ2-7	15	TRBV11-2	-	TRBD1	CASSPRGQGVREQYF	TGTGCCAGCAGCCCGAGGGGACAGGGGGTTCGCGAGCAGTACTTC
TRBJ2-1	12	TRBV3-1	-	-	CASSQLGNEQFF	TGTGCCAGCAGCCAGTTGGGCAATGAGCAGTTCTTC
TRBJ2-3	16	TRBV4-3	-	TRBD2	CASSQRTSGFADTQYF	TGCGCCAGCAGCCAGAGGACTAGCGGGTTTGCAGATACGCAGTATTTT
TRBJ2-4	17	TRBV5-4	-	-	CASSLGFQGEAKNIQYF	TGTGCCAGCAGCTTGGGGTTCCAGGGCGAAGCCAAAAACATTCAGTACTTC
TRBJ1-6	13	TRBV20-1	-	TRBD1	CSARETGDSPLHF	TGCAGTGCTAGAGAGACAGGGGATTCACCCCTCCACTTT
TRBJ1-5	15	TRBV15	-	-	CATSQDRYSNQPQHF	TGTGCCACCAGCCAGGACAGATATAGCAATCAGCCCCAGCATTTT
TRBJ1-1	13	TRBV30	-	-	CAWSVIVGTEAFF	TGTGCCTGGAGTGTAATAGTGGGGACTGAAGCTTTCTTT
TRBJ2-5	15	TRBV12-3/TRBV12-4	-	-	CASSLVTGTRETQYF	TGTGCCAGCAGTTTGGTGACCGGGACAAGGGAGACCCAGTACTTC
TRBJ1-1	15	TRBV4-1	few	TRBD1	CASSQGEGTGREAFF	TGCGCCAGCAGCCAAGGGGAAGGGACAGGTCGTGAAGCTTTCTTT
TRBJ1-1	13	TRBV10-1	-	-	CASSELMNTEAFF	TGCGCCAGCAGTGAGTTGATGAACACTGAAGCTTTCTTT